This entry lists 9 T cell receptor beta chains sequenced from one sample in a study of blood T cell repertoires in COVID-19. Clones were read by immunoSEQ multiplex PCR, and TCRdb kept only the in-frame ones, dropping some. The repertoire holds hundreds of thousands of clones, with approximately 86% as singletons. Sequencing was carried out using peripheral blood. The receptors come from a woman in her sixties who had recovered from COVID-19.

The chain joins TRBV9 to TRBJ2-3; 11 bases fit TRBD2. V lost 0 bases and J lost 1; bases outside the gene matches: 7. Germline values: CDR1 SGDLS, CDR2 YYNGEE. CDR3 length equals 18 residues. The DNA of the CDR3 is TGTGCCAGCAGCGTAGCTTTCACTAGCGGGGGCCGCACAGATACGCAGTATTTT. It is translated as CASSVAFTSGGRTDTQYF.

The J gene is TRBJ2-4, the V gene TRBV11-2; 10 nucleotides agree with TRBD1. The CDR3 covers 18 residues. V dropped 4 bases and J dropped 0; count of bases not matched to a gene: 9. The germline V gene has CDR1 SGHAT and CDR2 FQNNGV. The CDR3 coding sequence is TGTGCCAGCAGCTCACGGAAGGGGACAGGGGTAGCCAAAAACATTCAGTACTTC. Amino acid sequence: CASSSRKGTGVAKNIQYF. Together with reference TRBV11-2 and TRBJ2-4, the CDR3 gives the full variable domain: EAGVAQSPRYKIIEKRQSVAFWCNPISGHATLYWYQQILGQGPKLLIQFQNNGVVDDSQLPKDRFSAERLKGVDSTLKIQPAKLEDSAVYLCASSSRKGTGVAKNIQYFGAGTRLSVL.

The chain couples TRBV4-2 to TRBJ2-5; 12 nucleotides align to TRBD2. In germline, CDR1 is LGHNA, CDR2 YNFKEQ. V trimming: 4 bases; J trimming: 5 bases; junction bases outside the gene matches: 2. This CDR3 spans 14 amino acids. CDR3 sequence: CASSPLAGGETQYF. In DNA form, the CDR3 reads TGTGCCAGCAGCCCCCTAGCGGGGGGGGAGACCCAGTACTTC.

The rearrangement links TRBV27 to TRBJ1-6; 8 positions match TRBD1. The germline gives CDR1 MNHEY, CDR2 SMNVEV (reference sequence). The junction had 4 bases not matched to a gene; V was cut back by 5 bases and J by 7 bases. The CDR3 runs to 14 residues. CDR3 residues: CASSTGGENSPLHF. CDR3 sequence (DNA): TGTGCCAGCAGTACAGGGGGTGAAAATTCACCCCTCCACTTT.

The gene calls are TRBV4-2 and TRBJ1-1; 9 nucleotides align to TRBD1. V lost 3 bases, J lost 11 bases, and 7 bases stayed unmatched. CDR3 length: 13 amino acids. CDR1 is LGHNA, CDR2 YNFKEQ, per germline. The chain's CDR3 is CASSHASTGGAFF. The CDR3 nucleotides are TGTGCCAGCAGCCATGCATCGACAGGGGGGGCTTTCTTT.

The chain combines TRBV18 with TRBJ2-7; 7 positions agree with TRBD1. Germline V gene data show CDR1 as KGHSH and CDR2 as LQKENI. V shed 3 bases, J shed 5 bases, and the junction held 10 bases outside the gene matches. The CDR3 is 15 residues long. CDR3 nucleotide sequence: TGTGCCAGCTCACCTGGACAGACAGGGACCCACGAGCAGTACTTC. Its translation: CASSPGQTGTHEQYF.

This clone was picked up a small number of times. The gene calls are TRBV7-6 and TRBJ1-2, with TRBD1 matching over 7 bases. CDR1 SGHVS and CDR2 FNYEAQ come from the germline V gene. The CDR3 sequence is 16 residues long. After removal of 4 bases from V and 2 bases from J, the junction contained 10 bases not matched to a gene. The CDR3 bases are TGTGCCAGCAGCTCACAACAGGGGCTGACAAACTATGGCTACACCTTC. Its translation is CASSSQQGLTNYGYTF.

The gene calls are TRBV28 and TRBJ1-1; 10 nucleotides agree with TRBD1. The CDR3 totals 19 residues. J gave up 3 bases and V 4 bases, and 17 bases lay outside the gene matches. Germline CDR1 reads MDHEN; CDR2 reads SYDVKM. CDR3 loop: CASSSLIGTGVLPDTEAFF. In DNA form, the CDR3 reads TGTGCCAGCAGTTCCCTTATAGGGACAGGGGTACTCCCAGACACTGAAGCTTTCTTT.

The chain combines TRBV5-4 with TRBJ2-7; tentatively, D is TRBD1 (5 bases). Looked up from germline, CDR1 is SGHNT and CDR2 is YYREEE (reference sequence). CDR3 length: 15 amino acids. Trimming cost V 2 bases and J 5 bases, with 17 bases left between them. The CDR3 coding sequence is TGTGCCAGCAGCTTAGCAGGGCCCACTTTAGACGAGCAGTACTTC. Protein: CASSLAGPTLDEQYF.